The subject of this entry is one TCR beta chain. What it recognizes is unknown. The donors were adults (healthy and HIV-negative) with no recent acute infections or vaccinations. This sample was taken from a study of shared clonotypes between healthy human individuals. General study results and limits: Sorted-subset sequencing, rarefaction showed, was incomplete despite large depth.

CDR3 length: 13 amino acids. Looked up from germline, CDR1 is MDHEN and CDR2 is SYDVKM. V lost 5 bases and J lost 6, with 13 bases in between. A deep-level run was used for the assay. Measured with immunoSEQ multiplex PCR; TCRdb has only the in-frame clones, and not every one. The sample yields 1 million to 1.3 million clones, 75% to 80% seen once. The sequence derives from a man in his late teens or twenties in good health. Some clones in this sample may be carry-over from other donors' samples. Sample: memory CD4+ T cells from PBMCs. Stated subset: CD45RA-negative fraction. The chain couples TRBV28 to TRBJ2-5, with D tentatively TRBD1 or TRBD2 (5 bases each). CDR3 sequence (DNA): TGTGCCAGCAGTCCGGGACCCCGGCAGACCCAGTACTTC. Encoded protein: CASSPGPRQTQYF.